The rows below give T cell receptor beta chains drawn from one sample of a study of T cell changes during pregnancy in multiple sclerosis. This table comes from immunoSEQ multiplex PCR, and its TCRdb copy is limited to in-frame clones, with some not included. The data show about 66,000 clones, over 75% seen once. Sequencing used peripheral blood, obtained in the third trimester of pregnancy. The receptor set was obtained from a female donor with multiple sclerosis, enrolled in a pregnancy study. CDR3s include the opening cysteine and the closing phenylalanine or tryptophan. A D gene is named only where the DNA matches it firmly.

d_gene | j_gene | v_gene | CDR3aa
TRBD1 | TRBJ1-3 | TRBV7-9 | CASSSRQGGSGNTIYF
TRBD1 | TRBJ2-5 | TRBV5-5 | CASSLAGGTGFRETQYF
TRBD2 | TRBJ2-1 | TRBV18 | CASSPGLADYNEQFF
TRBD1 | TRBJ2-2 | TRBV6-1 | CASRVDRLSTGELFF
TRBD1 | TRBJ1-2 | TRBV7-2 | CASSLDRGGDGYTF
TRBD2 | TRBJ2-3 | TRBV5-6 | CASSLGGRSTDTQYF
- | TRBJ1-2 | TRBV4-3 | CASSQETGPLGRYTF
- | TRBJ1-3 | TRBV18 | CASSPTVSGNTIYF
- | TRBJ1-5 | TRBV5-8 | CASSNPGGNQPQHF
TRBD2 | TRBJ2-7 | TRBV6-5 | CASSSGLAGGEQYF
- | TRBJ1-2 | TRBV6-5 | CASSNRVGYTF
- | TRBJ1-1 | TRBV7-9 | CASSLDRLNTEAFF
- | TRBJ1-1 | TRBV30 | CAWGHLNTEAFF
TRBD1 | TRBJ1-1 | TRBV19 | CASRSLGQTNTEAFF
TRBD2 | TRBJ2-1 | TRBV6-1 | CASSGAGWYNEQFF
- | TRBJ1-4 | TRBV7-9 | CASSLRRENEKLFF
TRBD2 | TRBJ2-7 | TRBV7-2 | CASSLGGTSGGLEQYF
- | TRBJ1-5 | TRBV29-1 | CSARRDSSNQPQHF
TRBD2 | TRBJ2-7 | TRBV7-9 | CASSPPSGSITYEQYF
- | TRBJ1-1 | TRBV5-8 | CASRNDPGHTNTEAFF
- | TRBJ2-6 | TRBV6-5 | CGTRRASSGANVLTF
- | TRBJ2-7 | TRBV7-7 | CASSLARGSHYEQYF
TRBD1 | TRBJ1-1 | TRBV10-1 | CASSEGQGYTEAFF
TRBD1 | TRBJ1-5 | TRBV30 | CAWSYRGNQPQHF
- | TRBJ1-2 | TRBV4-1 | CASSQEYSGGYGYTF
TRBD1 | TRBJ1-3 | TRBV7-9 | CASSQTGLSGNTIYF
- | TRBJ2-7 | TRBV27 | CASSLRSATYGHEQYF
- | TRBJ1-5 | TRBV28 | CASSPRGGQPQHF